The clone carrying this TCR beta chain was seen ten or more times. TCRdb called the RT-PCR reads again in MiXCR, with one record for every CDR3 protein. Among 550,000 to 750,000 distinct CDR3 sequences listed, more than 13% were seen once. Trimming stripped 1 base from V and 8 bases from J, with 14 bases between. The CDR3 is 14 residues long. The gene calls are TRBV12-3 or TRBV12-4 and TRBJ1-2; possibly TRBD1 for D (5 bases). This receptor was taken from a female donor in good health, serving as a healthy control. The sample comprised memory CD4+ T cells from blood. CDR3: CASSLGPGSMGYTF. CDR3 nucleotides: TGTGCCAGCAGTTTAGGCCCAGGGTCAATGGGCTACACCTTC.